This T cell receptor beta chain was identified in a study of blood T cells in healthy people across ages (dated by TCRdb to between 2015 and 2016). Turning to the overall study: In model experiments, roughly one uniquely barcoded TCR beta cDNA molecule per two T cells was captured by template switching. To track age-related changes in TCR beta repertoire diversity, the study relied on deep sequencing normalized with unique cDNA molecular identifiers. Donors were grouped into four age groups: young (average roughly 15 years), middle-aged (over 35), aged (roughly 67) and long-lived (around 80). Donors of different ages were randomly distributed across sequencing lanes to avoid experimental bias. Using the same blood draw, the study looked at two additional independent replicas of 1 million unique cDNA reads for two donors, one aged 18 to 30 and the other aged 80 or older. What the study reported, not specific to this receptor: Compared with the aged group, the long-lived group had more naive CD4+ T cells, fewer expanded clones and increased TCR diversity, a pattern suggesting age selection. Since profiling was done on bulk unsorted PBMCs, naive and antigen-experienced compartments could not be conclusively compared. As age increased, observed TCR beta diversity per million T cells dropped in a roughly linear way, and a significant reduction was already evident by age about 40. The CMV infection status of donors was not known, potentially confounding age-related changes in expanded clonotypes. There was a strong correlation between observed TCR beta diversity and the percentage of naive T cells measured by flow cytometry. Estimates of total diversity from one million sequenced T cells were regarded as lower bounds and underestimates.

The CDR3 spans 17 residues, from the cysteine through the phenylalanine. Kept here is only the CDR3 DNA, which spans 51 bases and is read in frame from base 1. V drops 1 base and J drops 0 bases, leaving 16 bases in between. The germline V gene (reference sequence) supplies CDR1 PRHDT and CDR2 FYEKMQ. Preparation of the library involved 5' RACE. Data came from an Illumina HiSeq 2500. The second PCR ran for about 7 to 11 cycles and used a J-beta primer mix along with a sample-barcoded 5' primer. A template-switch 5' adaptor carrying 12 random nucleotides introduced a unique molecular identifier onto each TCR beta cDNA molecule. At least 2.5 million CDR3-containing paired-end reads were obtained from each sample. All of the RNA was converted into first-strand cDNA using the Mint cDNA synthesis kit, with a TRBC-specific oligonucleotide serving as the primer. After uracil-DNA glycosylase treatment, a first 18-cycle PCR used universal primers M1SS and BC2_uni_R on all cDNA. Turning to the authors' computational methods: Normalization of each sample was performed by random selection of 1 million high-quality reads, each carrying a distinct molecular identifier. Instead of being binned into consensus sequences, reads that shared molecular identifiers were thrown out. MiTCR, run with a Q25 quality threshold and the strictest error-elimination algorithm, handled CDR3 identification, clonotype clustering and error correction. A nonparametric unseen species model with Euler transformation was used to estimate lower-bound total TCR beta diversity. TCRdb redid the processing of the public reads, applying fastp at Q25 and MiXCR, and retained in-frame beta chains. One record per CDR3 amino acid sequence lists the most common genes and DNA. These V and J calls rely on TCRdb rather than the paper's analysis. The sample records about 1.6 million distinct CDR3 sequences, 30% to 35% of which are singletons. The ten most abundant clones make up around 11% of the sample.

The roughly 39 donors, aged about 6 to 100 years, were systemically healthy Caucasian individuals from Russia. Ten milliliters of peripheral blood were drawn from each donor into EDTA-treated Vacutainer tubes. Ficoll-Paque density-gradient centrifugation was used to isolate PBMCs, with at least 7 million per sample. Total RNA, at least 6 micrograms per sample, was extracted from PBMCs with Trizol reagent. Naive CD45RAhigh/CD27high T cell percentages were measured by flow cytometry on a PBMC aliquot from every donor. Comments on this clonotype: Its antigen is currently not known. Qualities for individual bases were not recorded, and no much larger clone is one base off.

The sequence came from a woman younger than 45 in good health. Sequenced material: blood. The chain is encoded by TRBV13 joined to TRBJ2-7; D gene: possibly TRBD2, on 5 matching bases. CDR3 region: CASSLELGEAVSYEQYF. The DNA reads TGTGCCAGCAGCTTAGAGCTCGGGGAAGCAGTCTCCTACGAGCAGTACTTC.